This TCR beta chain stems from a study of blood T cell repertoires in COVID-19. In the study overall: The United States, Italy and Spain supplied acute and convalescent COVID-19 samples. The cDNA or gDNA used as material had been derived from T cells, B-cell-depleted T cells, or PBMCs.

A Seattle source enrolled patients during active infection and followed them longitudinally. The V gene end was trimmed by 6 bases and the J gene end by 0 bases; junction bases not matched to a gene: 11. The CDR3 totals 17 residues. In germline, CDR1 is MNHNY, CDR2 SVGAGI (reference sequence). Methods used by the authors: Reference gene primer amplification yielded estimated nucleated cell counts. The data were produced by immunoSEQ multiplex PCR, yet TCRdb's version contains in-frame clones alone and is incomplete. V, J and clone size derive from that table, while D and trimming were established from the DNA sequence. Among approximately 200,000 clones, 81% were seen once, and the ten largest hold 12%.

Sequencing was performed on peripheral blood. The origin of this receptor is a woman of 80 years or more with COVID-19, enrolled during active disease. The J gene is TRBJ1-1, the V gene TRBV6-6; TRBD1 agrees at 9 bases. The CDR3 region has the DNA TGTGCCAGCAGCCGATCCACTGGACAGGGGATGAACACTGAAGCTTTCTTT. Translating it yields CASSRSTGQGMNTEAFF.